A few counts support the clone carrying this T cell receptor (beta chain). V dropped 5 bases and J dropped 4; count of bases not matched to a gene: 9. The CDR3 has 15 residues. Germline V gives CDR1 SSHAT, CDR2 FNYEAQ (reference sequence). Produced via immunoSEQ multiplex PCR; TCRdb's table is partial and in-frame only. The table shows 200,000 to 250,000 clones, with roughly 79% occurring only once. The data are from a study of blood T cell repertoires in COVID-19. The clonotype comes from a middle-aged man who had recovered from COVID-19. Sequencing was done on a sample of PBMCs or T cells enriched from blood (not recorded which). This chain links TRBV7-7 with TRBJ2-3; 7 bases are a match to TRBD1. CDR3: CASSRGAGGPDTQYF. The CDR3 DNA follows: TGTGCCAGCAGCCGAGGGGCAGGGGGACCAGATACGCAGTATTTT.